Sequencing of this T cell receptor (beta chain) was carried out in a study of blood T cell repertoires in COVID-19. TCRdb keeps only in-frame clones here, not all; method: immunoSEQ multiplex PCR. The sample contains 75,000 to 80,000 clones, around 89% of which appear only once. The sequencing input was peripheral blood. The TCR sequence derives from a human donor in a cohort sampled during active COVID-19.

CDR3 residues: CASSLMGLAGSEQYF. The CDR3 DNA is TGCGCCAGCAGCTTGATGGGACTAGCGGGAAGCGAGCAGTACTTC. V gene TRBV5-1 combines with J gene TRBJ2-7; TRBD2 agrees at 13 bases. The V gene end was trimmed by 1 base and the J gene end by 6 bases; junction bases not matched to a gene: 4. The CDR3 consists of 15 residues. CDR1 SGHRS and CDR2 YFSETQ come from the germline V gene.